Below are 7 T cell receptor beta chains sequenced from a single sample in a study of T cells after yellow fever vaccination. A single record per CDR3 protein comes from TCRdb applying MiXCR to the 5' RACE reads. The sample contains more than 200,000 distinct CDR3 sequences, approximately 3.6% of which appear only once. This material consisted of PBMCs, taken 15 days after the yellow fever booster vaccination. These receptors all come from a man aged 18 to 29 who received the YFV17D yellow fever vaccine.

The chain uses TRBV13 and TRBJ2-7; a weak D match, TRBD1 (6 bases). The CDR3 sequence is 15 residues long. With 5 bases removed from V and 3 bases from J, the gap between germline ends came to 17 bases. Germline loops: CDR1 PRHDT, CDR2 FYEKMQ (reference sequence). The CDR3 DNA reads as TGTGCCAGCAGCCCATCGGGACAACCCTTCTACGAGCAGTACTTC. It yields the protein CASSPSGQPFYEQYF.

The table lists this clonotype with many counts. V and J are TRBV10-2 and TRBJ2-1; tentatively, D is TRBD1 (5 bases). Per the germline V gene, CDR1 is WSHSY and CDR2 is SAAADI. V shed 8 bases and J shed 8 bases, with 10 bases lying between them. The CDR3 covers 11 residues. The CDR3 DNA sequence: TGCGCCAGCCAGGGTGGGCATGAGCAGTTCTTC. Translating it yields CASQGGHEQFF.

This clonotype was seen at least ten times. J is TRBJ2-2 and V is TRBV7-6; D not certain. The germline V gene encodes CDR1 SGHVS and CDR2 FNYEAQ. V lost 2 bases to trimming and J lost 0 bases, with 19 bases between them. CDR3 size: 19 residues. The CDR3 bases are TGTGCCAGCAGCTTATCCCCTAGAGCCCCCATCGCGAACACCGGGGAGCTGTTTTTT. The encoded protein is CASSLSPRAPIANTGELFF.

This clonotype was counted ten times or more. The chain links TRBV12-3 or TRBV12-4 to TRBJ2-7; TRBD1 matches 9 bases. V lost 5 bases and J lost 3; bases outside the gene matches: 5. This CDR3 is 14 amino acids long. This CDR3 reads CASSRTGVNYEQYF. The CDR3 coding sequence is TGTGCCAGCAGTCGGACAGGGGTTAACTACGAGCAGTACTTC.

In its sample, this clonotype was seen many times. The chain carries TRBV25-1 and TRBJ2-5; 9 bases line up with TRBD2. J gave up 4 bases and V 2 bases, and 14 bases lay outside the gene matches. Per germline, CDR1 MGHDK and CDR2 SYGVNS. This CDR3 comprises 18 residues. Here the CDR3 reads CASSESGSLGAGGETQYF. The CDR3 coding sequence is TGTGCCAGCAGTGAAAGTGGGTCCTTAGGAGCGGGGGGAGAGACCCAGTACTTC.

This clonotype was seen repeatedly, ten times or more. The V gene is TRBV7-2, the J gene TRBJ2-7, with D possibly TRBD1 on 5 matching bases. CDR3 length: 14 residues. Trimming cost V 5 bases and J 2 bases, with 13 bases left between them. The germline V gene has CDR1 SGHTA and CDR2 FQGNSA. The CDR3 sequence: CASSRQGVTYEQYF. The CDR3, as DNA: TGTGCCAGCAGCCGGCAGGGTGTAACCTACGAGCAGTACTTC.

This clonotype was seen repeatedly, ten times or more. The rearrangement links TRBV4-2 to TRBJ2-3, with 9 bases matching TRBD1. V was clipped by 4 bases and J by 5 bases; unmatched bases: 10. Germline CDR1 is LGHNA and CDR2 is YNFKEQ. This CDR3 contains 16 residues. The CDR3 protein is CASSLRGDRAGDTQYF. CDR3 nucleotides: TGTGCCAGCAGCCTACGAGGGGACAGGGCGGGAGATACGCAGTATTTT.